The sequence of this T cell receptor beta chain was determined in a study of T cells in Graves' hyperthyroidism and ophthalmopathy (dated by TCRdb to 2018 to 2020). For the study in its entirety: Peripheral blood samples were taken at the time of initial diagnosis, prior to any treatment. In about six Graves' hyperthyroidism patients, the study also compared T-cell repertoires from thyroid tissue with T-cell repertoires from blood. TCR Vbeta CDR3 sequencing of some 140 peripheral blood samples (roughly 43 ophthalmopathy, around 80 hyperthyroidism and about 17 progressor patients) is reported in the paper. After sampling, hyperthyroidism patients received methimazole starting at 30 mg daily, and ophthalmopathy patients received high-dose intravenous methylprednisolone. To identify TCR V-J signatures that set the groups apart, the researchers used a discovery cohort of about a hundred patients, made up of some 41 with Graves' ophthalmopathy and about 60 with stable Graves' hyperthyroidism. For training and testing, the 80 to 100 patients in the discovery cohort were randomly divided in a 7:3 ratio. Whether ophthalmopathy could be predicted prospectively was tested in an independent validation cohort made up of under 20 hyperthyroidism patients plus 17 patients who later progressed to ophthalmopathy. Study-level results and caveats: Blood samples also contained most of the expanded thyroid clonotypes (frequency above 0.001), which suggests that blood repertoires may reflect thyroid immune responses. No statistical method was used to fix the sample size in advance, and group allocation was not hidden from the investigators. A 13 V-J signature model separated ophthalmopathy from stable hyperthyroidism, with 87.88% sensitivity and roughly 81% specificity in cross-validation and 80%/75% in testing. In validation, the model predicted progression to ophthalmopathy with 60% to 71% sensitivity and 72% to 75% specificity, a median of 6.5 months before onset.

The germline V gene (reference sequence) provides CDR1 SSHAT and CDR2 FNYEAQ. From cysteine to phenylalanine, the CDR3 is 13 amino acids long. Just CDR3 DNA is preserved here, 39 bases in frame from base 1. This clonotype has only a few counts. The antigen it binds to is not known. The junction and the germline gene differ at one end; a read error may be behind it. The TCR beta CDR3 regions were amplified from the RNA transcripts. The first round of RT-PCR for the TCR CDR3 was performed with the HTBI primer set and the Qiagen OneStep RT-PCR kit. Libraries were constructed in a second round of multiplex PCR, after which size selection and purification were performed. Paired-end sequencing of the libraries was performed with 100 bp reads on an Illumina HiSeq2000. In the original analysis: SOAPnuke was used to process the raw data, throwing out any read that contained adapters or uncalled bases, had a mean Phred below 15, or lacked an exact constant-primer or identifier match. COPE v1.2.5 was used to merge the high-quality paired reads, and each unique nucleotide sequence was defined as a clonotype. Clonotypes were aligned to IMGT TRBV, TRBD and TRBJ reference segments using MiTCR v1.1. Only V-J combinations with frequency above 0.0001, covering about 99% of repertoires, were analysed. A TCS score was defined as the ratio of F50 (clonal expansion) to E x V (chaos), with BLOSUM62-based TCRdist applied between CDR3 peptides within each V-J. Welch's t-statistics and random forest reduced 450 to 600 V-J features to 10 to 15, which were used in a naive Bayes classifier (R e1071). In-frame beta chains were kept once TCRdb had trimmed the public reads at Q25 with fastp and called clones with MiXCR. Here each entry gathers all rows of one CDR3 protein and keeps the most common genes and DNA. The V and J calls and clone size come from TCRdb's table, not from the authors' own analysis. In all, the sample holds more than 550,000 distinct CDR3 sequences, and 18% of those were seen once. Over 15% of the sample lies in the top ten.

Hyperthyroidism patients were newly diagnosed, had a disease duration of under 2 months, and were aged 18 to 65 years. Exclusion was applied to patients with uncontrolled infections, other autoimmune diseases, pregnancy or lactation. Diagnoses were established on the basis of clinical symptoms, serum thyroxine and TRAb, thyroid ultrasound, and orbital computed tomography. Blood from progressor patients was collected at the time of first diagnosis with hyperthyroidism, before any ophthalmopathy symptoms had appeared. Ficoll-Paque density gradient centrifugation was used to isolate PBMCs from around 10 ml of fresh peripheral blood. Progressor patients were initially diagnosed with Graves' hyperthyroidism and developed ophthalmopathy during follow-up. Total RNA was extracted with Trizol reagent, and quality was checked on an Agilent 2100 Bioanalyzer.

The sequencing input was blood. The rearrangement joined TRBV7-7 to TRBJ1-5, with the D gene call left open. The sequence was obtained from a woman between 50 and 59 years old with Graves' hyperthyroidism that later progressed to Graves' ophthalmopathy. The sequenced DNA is TGTGCTAGCAGCTTGGATGCAGGTCAGCCCCAGCATTTT. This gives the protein CASSLDAGQPQHF.